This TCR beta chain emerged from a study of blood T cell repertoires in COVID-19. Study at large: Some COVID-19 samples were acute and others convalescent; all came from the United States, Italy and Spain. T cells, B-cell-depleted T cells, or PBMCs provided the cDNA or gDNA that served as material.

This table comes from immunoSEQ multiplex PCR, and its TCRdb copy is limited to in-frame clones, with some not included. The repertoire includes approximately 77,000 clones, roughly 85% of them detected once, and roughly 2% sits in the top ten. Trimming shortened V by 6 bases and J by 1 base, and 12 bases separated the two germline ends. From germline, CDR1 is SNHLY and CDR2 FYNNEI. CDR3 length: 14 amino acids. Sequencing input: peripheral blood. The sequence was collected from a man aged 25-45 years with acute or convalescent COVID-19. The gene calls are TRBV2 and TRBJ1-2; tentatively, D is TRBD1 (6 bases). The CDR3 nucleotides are TGTGCCAGCAGCGGTGGACAGATTAACTATGGCTACACCTTC. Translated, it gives CASSGGQINYGYTF.